These T cell receptor beta chains were read from a single sample in a study of blood T cell repertoires in COVID-19. TCRdb's copy holds only in-frame clones and misses some; the assay was immunoSEQ multiplex PCR. This table has some 140,000 clones, 70% to 80% appearing once. The sample was peripheral blood. The receptors were sampled from a man aged 55 to 70 with acute or convalescent COVID-19. The CDR3 runs from the conserved cysteine through the conserved F or W. Each record gives: J gene, V gene, clone size, D gene, CDR3 DNA, CDR3 protein. The D gene is left open where the match is weak. Expanded clones get a size class; other rows say once, few or many, or leave the size out.

TRBJ1-6,TRBV27,NA,NA,TGTGCCAGCAGTGTTAGACCCGGGAATTCACCCCTCCACTTT,CASSVRPGNSPLHF
TRBJ1-3,TRBV7-9,NA,TRBD1,TGTGCCAGCAGCTTTTCTACCGGGACAGGTGGAAACACCATATATTTT,CASSFSTGTGGNTIYF
TRBJ1-6,TRBV19,once,NA,TGTGCCAGTAGTATTCTTCCCAATTCACCCCTCCACTTT,CASSILPNSPLHF
TRBJ2-7,TRBV6-5,NA,NA,TGTGCCAGCAGCCCCACGACTAGTGCCTACGAGCAGTACTTC,CASSPTTSAYEQYF
TRBJ1-6,TRBV30,NA,TRBD1,TGTGCCTGGGGAACTTCGGACAGGGGGACACCCCTCCACTTT,CAWGTSDRGTPLHF
TRBJ1-6,TRBV5-1,NA,TRBD1,TGCGCCAGCAGCTCGGGGACAGTGTATAATTCACCCCTCCACTTT,CASSSGTVYNSPLHF
TRBJ1-1,TRBV7-8,once,NA,TGTGCCAGCAGCGCACGCCCCCAGGGGCTGCGGACTGAAGCTTTCTTT,CASSARPQGLRTEAFF
TRBJ2-1,TRBV5-4,NA,TRBD2,TGTGCCAGCAGCTCAGCCGGGACTAGCCTCAATGAGCAGTTCTTC,CASSSAGTSLNEQFF
TRBJ2-2,TRBV3-1/TRBV3-2,NA,NA,TGTGCCAGCAGCCAAGAGGGTCAGCGGGCCCGTACCGGGGAGCTGTTTTTT,CASSQEGQRARTGELFF
TRBJ2-7,TRBV6-1,NA,TRBD1,TGTGCCAGCAGTGAAGCGCTCGGGACAGGGGGGGACGAGCAGTACTTC,CASSEALGTGGDEQYF
TRBJ1-2,TRBV7-2,NA,NA,TGTGCCAGCAGCTTAGTACCTGAGAACTATGGCTACACCTTC,CASSLVPENYGYTF
TRBJ2-1,TRBV4-3,NA,TRBD1,TGCGCCAGCAGCCAAGGGGACAGGGGCCCCTACAATGAGCAGTTCTTC,CASSQGDRGPYNEQFF
TRBJ1-2,TRBV6-5,NA,TRBD1,TGTGCCAGCAGTTACCTGACAGGGACTAACTATGGCTACACCTTC,CASSYLTGTNYGYTF
TRBJ2-2,TRBV28,NA,TRBD2,TGTGCCAGCAGTATTGAGCCTAGATTGGGACTACCGGGGTTGAACACCGGGGAGCTGTTTTTT,CASSIEPRLGLPGLNTGELFF
TRBJ1-2,TRBV2,few,NA,TGTGCCAGCAGTGTCCCTACAGAGATCTATGGCTACACCTTC,CASSVPTEIYGYTF
TRBJ1-4,TRBV29-1,NA,NA,TGCAGCGTTGAAGATCCACGGGGTAGTGGAAAACTGTTTTTT,CSVEDPRGSGKLFF
TRBJ2-6,TRBV19,NA,TRBD1,TGTGCCAGTAGTCTTGGCAGGGGGCGCTGGGCCTCTGGGGCCAACGTCCTGACTTTC,CASSLGRGRWASGANVLTF
TRBJ1-6,TRBV25-1,NA,NA,TGTGCCAGCAGTCAAACAGGGAACAATTCACCCCTCCACTTT,CASSQTGNNSPLHF
TRBJ1-1,TRBV5-1,few,TRBD1,TGCGCCAGCAGCCCCGGGACAGGGAACACTGAAGCTTTCTTT,CASSPGTGNTEAFF
TRBJ2-7,TRBV18,NA,NA,TGTGCCAGCTCACCCCTAGACTCCTACGAGCAGTACTTC,CASSPLDSYEQYF
TRBJ2-3,TRBV9,NA,TRBD2,TGTGCCAGCAGCTACGGACTAGCGGGACCAGATACGCAGTATTTT,CASSYGLAGPDTQYF
TRBJ1-5,TRBV19,few,NA,TGTGCCAGTAGTATAGGGACTCGATCGGAGCCCCAGCATTTT,CASSIGTRSEPQHF
TRBJ1-1,TRBV3-1/TRBV3-2,NA,NA,TGTGCCAGCAGCGCGTTACAGGGCGCTGAAGCTTTCTTT,CASSALQGAEAFF
TRBJ2-5,TRBV6-1,once,NA,TGTGCCAGCAGTGAAGGGGTAGGGGGCCAAGAGACCCAGTACTTC,CASSEGVGGQETQYF
TRBJ1-4,TRBV4-3,NA,TRBD1,TGCGCCAGCAGCTTCCGGGACAGGGAAAAACTGTTTTTT,CASSFRDREKLFF
TRBJ1-4,TRBV6-2/TRBV6-3,NA,TRBD1,TGTGCCAGCAGTTACGACAGGGGTCGGGAAAAACTGTTTTTT,CASSYDRGREKLFF
TRBJ1-2,TRBV6-5,NA,TRBD1,TGTGCCAGCAGTACAGGGGTAGTCGGCTACACCTTC,CASSTGVVGYTF
TRBJ2-3,TRBV28,once,NA,TGTGCCAGCAGTTTAGCCAGGGGGGACGCAGATACGCAGTATTTT,CASSLARGDADTQYF
TRBJ2-7,TRBV2,few,NA,TGTGCCAGCAGTGAGGGTCAGGACTACGAGCAGTACTTC,CASSEGQDYEQYF
TRBJ1-4,TRBV19,once,TRBD1,TGTGCCAGTACCCCAGGGGGCAGCCTGAATGAAAAACTGTTTTTT,CASTPGGSLNEKLFF
TRBJ1-1,TRBV7-3,once,TRBD1,TGTGCCAGCAGCTCTTACGGACAGGGAAGGGACACTGAAGCTTTCTTT,CASSSYGQGRDTEAFF
TRBJ1-3,TRBV19,few,NA,TGTGCCAGTAGTATAGCAACAGCTGGAAACACCATATATTTT,CASSIATAGNTIYF
TRBJ2-5,TRBV30,NA,TRBD2,TGTGCCTGGAGTGTTCGGCGGGAGGGCCAGGAGACCCAGTACTTC,CAWSVRREGQETQYF
TRBJ1-5,TRBV19,NA,TRBD1,TGTGCCAGTAGTACTGAGACCCAGGGGGCAGGCAATCAGCCCCAGCATTTT,CASSTETQGAGNQPQHF
TRBJ2-3,TRBV5-5,NA,NA,TGTGCCAGCAGCTTGGGGCAGTTGGCAGATACGCAGTATTTT,CASSLGQLADTQYF
TRBJ1-5,TRBV5-5,NA,NA,TGTGCCAGCAGCCCAACAATTACGGGGGATCAGCCCCAGCATTTT,CASSPTITGDQPQHF
TRBJ2-5,TRBV3-1/TRBV3-2,NA,NA,TGTGCCAGCAGCGTAGGTGTTACAGGGAGAGAGACCCAGTACTTC,CASSVGVTGRETQYF
TRBJ1-2,TRBV19,few,NA,TGTGCCAGTACCGTCGGTAACTATGGCTACACCTTC,CASTVGNYGYTF
TRBJ1-6,TRBV7-3,once,TRBD1,TGTGCCAGCAGCTCAGGACAGGGGGCGGACTCACCCCTCCACTTT,CASSSGQGADSPLHF
TRBJ1-2,TRBV2,NA,NA,TGTGCCAGCAGGGCCGGGAGCAGTTACGGCTACACCTTC,CASRAGSSYGYTF
TRBJ2-3,TRBV24-1,NA,TRBD2,TGTGCCACCAGTGACCGGACTAGCGGGAGCACAGATACGCAGTATTTT,CATSDRTSGSTDTQYF
TRBJ2-1,TRBV6-5,NA,NA,TGTGCCAGCAGTCCCGCGGCCCTCTCCTACAATGAGCAGTTCTTC,CASSPAALSYNEQFF
TRBJ1-1,TRBV6-1,once,NA,TGTGCCAGCAGTGAAAGTACGAGAATTGAAGCTTTCTTT,CASSESTRIEAFF
TRBJ2-7,TRBV3-1/TRBV3-2,NA,NA,TGTGCCAGCAGCTACTGGGGCGGCGAGCAGTACTTC,CASSYWGGEQYF
TRBJ2-1,TRBV6-2/TRBV6-3,NA,TRBD1,TGTGCCAGCAGTTACTGGACAGGGGTCAACAATGAGCAGTTCTTC,CASSYWTGVNNEQFF
TRBJ1-6,TRBV5-1,NA,NA,TGCGCCAGCAGCTTGGAAAATCCCGGTAGTTCACCCCTCCACTTT,CASSLENPGSSPLHF
TRBJ2-7,TRBV18,NA,NA,TGTGCCAGCTCAGAGCGGAACGAGCAGTACTTC,CASSERNEQYF
TRBJ2-1,TRBV30,NA,NA,TGTGCCTGGAGTAGCGGGCGGTACAATGAGCAGTTCTTC,CAWSSGRYNEQFF
TRBJ2-2,TRBV3-1/TRBV3-2,NA,TRBD2,TGTGCCAGCAGGCAGCGGGAGAGTCACGGGGAGCTGTTTTTT,CASRQRESHGELFF
TRBJ2-5,TRBV6-5,few,TRBD1,TGTGCCAGCAGTCAGGGGACAGCCCAAGAGACCCAGTACTTC,CASSQGTAQETQYF
TRBJ2-3,TRBV4-2,once,TRBD2,TGTGCCAGCAGCCTTGAGACTAGCCCAGATACGCAGTATTTT,CASSLETSPDTQYF